Each of the 14 T cell receptor beta chains below was sequenced from the same sample in a study of blood T cell repertoires in COVID-19. Libraries were prepared by immunoSEQ multiplex PCR; TCRdb keeps only in-frame clonotypes and omits some of them. The data contain hundreds of thousands of clones, about nine tenths of them singletons. The specimen was peripheral blood. Receptors originate from a woman aged 70-85 years with COVID-19, enrolled during active disease.

This clone was counted a few times. The chain joins TRBV7-2 to TRBJ1-1; TRBD1 might be the D (6 bases). Trimming took 5 bases from V and 3 from J, leaving 16 bases between them. This CDR3 is 15 amino acids long. Germline assignment: CDR1 SGHTA and CDR2 FQGNSA. CDR3 in DNA: TGTGCCAGCAGCAGGGGGGGGCTCTTGTACACTGAAGCTTTCTTT. Translating it yields CASSRGGLLYTEAFF.

The V and J genes are TRBV3-1 (or the pseudogene TRBV3-2) and TRBJ2-1; tentatively, D is TRBD1 (6 bases). From germline, CDR1 is LGHDT and CDR2 YNNKEL (reference sequence). This CDR3 contains 18 residues. V gave up 0 bases and J gave up 7 bases, with 22 bases separating them. CDR3 residues: CASSQDVPRGKRRNEQFF. The CDR3 coding sequence is TGTGCCAGCAGCCAAGATGTCCCCAGGGGAAAGAGGAGGAATGAGCAGTTCTTC.

This chain joins TRBV29-1 and TRBJ2-7; 9 bases fit TRBD1. J gave up 0 bases and V 6 bases, and 3 bases lay outside the gene matches. CDR3 length: 13 residues. The germline V gene has CDR1 SQVTM and CDR2 ANQGSEA. CDR3 in DNA: TGCAGCGTGACAGGGGGGGACTCCTACGAGCAGTACTTC. This encodes CSVTGGDSYEQYF.

This rearrangement joins TRBV2 to TRBJ2-3, with D possibly matching TRBD2 (6 bases). The CDR3 loop spans 15 amino acids. The germline V and J ends were trimmed by 6 bases and 2 bases, with 15 bases remaining between them. From germline, CDR1 is SNHLY and CDR2 FYNNEI. CDR3 in amino acids: CASRGRTSSTDTQYF. CDR3 nucleotides: TGTGCCAGCAGGGGGAGGACTTCGTCCACAGATACGCAGTATTTT.

V and J are TRBV5-1 and TRBJ2-7, with 7 bases aligning to TRBD1. Germline trimming cut 1 base from V and 4 bases from J; bases unmatched to any gene: 2. The V gene's germline CDR1 is SGHRS and CDR2 YFSETQ. CDR3 length: 13 amino acids. CDR3 DNA sequence: TGCGCCAGCAGCTTGTCGGGACAGTACGAGCAGTACTTC. This sequence encodes CASSLSGQYEQYF.

The CDR3 here is CASSEWRGASYEQYF. CDR3 DNA sequence: TGTGCCAGCAGTGAATGGCGGGGGGCTTCCTACGAGCAGTACTTC. The rearrangement uses TRBV2 and TRBJ2-7; 8 bases agree with TRBD2. CDR1 is SNHLY and CDR2 is FYNNEI in the germline V gene. The CDR3 length is 15 residues. Germline trimming cut 2 bases from V and 1 base from J; bases unmatched to any gene: 4.

This clone was observed a single time. V and J are TRBV4-1 and TRBJ1-4; possibly TRBD1 for D (5 bases). Trimming removed 2 bases at V and 8 bases at J, with 15 bases between. CDR3 size: 15 residues. Germline V gene data show CDR1 as MGHRA and CDR2 as YSYEKL. This CDR3 reads CASSQKTDASEKLFF. The CDR3, as DNA: TGCGCCAGCAGCCAAAAGACAGACGCGTCGGAAAAACTGTTTTTT.

The chain has TRBV6-5 and TRBJ2-3, with a weak D call TRBD1 (6 bases). Germline CDR1 is MNHEY and CDR2 is SVGAGI. V lost 6 bases to trimming and J lost 5 bases, with 12 bases between them. The CDR3 is 13 amino acids. The CDR3 loop is CASSDSGEDTQYF. The CDR3 nucleotides are TGTGCCAGCAGCGACTCAGGGGAAGATACGCAGTATTTT.

This rearrangement joins TRBV4-1 to TRBJ1-3; TRBD1 might be the D (6 bases). V gave up 4 bases and J gave up 4 bases, with 11 bases separating them. Germline CDR1 MGHRA, CDR2 YSYEKL. This CDR3 spans 14 amino acids. CDR3: CASSPRDTGNTIYF. The CDR3 DNA reads as TGCGCCAGCAGCCCCAGGGACACGGGAAACACCATATATTTT.

The V gene is TRBV27, the J gene TRBJ1-5; 7 positions match TRBD1. The CDR3 extends over 12 amino acids. V dropped 8 bases and J dropped 9; count of bases not matched to a gene: 7. CDR1 is MNHEY, CDR2 SMNVEV, per germline (reference sequence). The CDR3 nucleotides read TGTGCCAGCCAGGGGGGCTCTGGGCCCCAGCATTTT. This encodes CASQGGSGPQHF.

This clone showed up just a few times. This sequence joins TRBV3-1 (or the pseudogene TRBV3-2) and TRBJ2-7, with TRBD1 as a possible D gene (5 bases). Between the trimmed V and J ends, which lost 4 bases and 5 bases, there was a span of 6 bases. Germline CDR1 and CDR2: LGHDT and YNNKEL (reference sequence). CDR3 length: 11 amino acids. The CDR3 region is CASSPRDEQYF. The CDR3 coding sequence is TGTGCCAGCAGCCCCAGGGACGAGCAGTACTTC.

The chain has TRBV6-1 and TRBJ2-1; possibly TRBD1 for D (6 bases). The germline gives CDR1 MNHNS, CDR2 SASEGT. The V end lost 4 bases, the J end lost 3 bases, and 19 bases lay between the germline ends. The CDR3 is 17 amino acids. CDR3 in DNA: TGTGCCAGCAGTGCCGCCGAGACAGGTCGGGTCTACAATGAGCAGTTCTTC. Amino acids: CASSAAETGRVYNEQFF.

The chain recombines TRBV5-5 with TRBJ2-5, with a weak D call TRBD2 (6 bases). Germline values: CDR1 SGHKS, CDR2 YYEKEE (reference sequence). V lost 1 base, J lost 3 bases, and 10 bases lay in between. This CDR3 comprises 14 residues. DNA for the CDR3: TGTGCCAGCAGCTTGCTCGGGGGAGAAGAGACCCAGTACTTC. Amino acid sequence: CASSLLGGEETQYF. The full variable domain, with the rest looked up from reference TRBV5-5 and TRBJ2-5, is DAGVTQSPTHLIKTRGQQVTLRCSPISGHKSVSWYQQVLGQGPQFIFQYYEKEERGRGNFPDRFSARQFPNYSSELNVNALLLGDSALYLCASSLLGGEETQYFGPGTRLLVL.

This clone was seen only once. J is TRBJ1-1 and V is TRBV6-5; D is undetermined. Germline V gene lookup returns CDR1 MNHEY and CDR2 SVGAGI. This CDR3 spans 14 amino acids. Trimming stripped 2 bases from V and 3 bases from J, with 10 bases between. The CDR3 here is CASSYVNRYTEAFF. DNA for the CDR3: TGTGCCAGCAGTTACGTTAACAGATACACTGAAGCTTTCTTT.